The rows below give T cell receptor beta chains drawn from one sample of a study of lymphopenia after photon versus proton radiotherapy. Assay: immunoSEQ multiplex PCR; the TCRdb copy retains only in-frame clones and omits some. The table lists tens of thousands of clones, roughly 85% of them singletons. The input for sequencing was peripheral blood, taken from a patient treated with photon-based radiotherapy. These receptors were collected from a man in his sixties with pancreatic cancer. The CDR3 runs from the conserved cysteine through the conserved F or W. The order of the fields is CDR3 DNA, CDR3 protein, clone size, D gene, J gene, V gene. D genes are given only for firm matches. Size is stated for part of the rows, as once, few or many counts, or as a class when the clone is expanded.

TGTGCCAGCAGCTTCCCAGGGGAGGCTGGGCAGTTCTTC	CASSFPGEAGQFF	NA	NA	TRBJ2-1	TRBV11-1
TGTGCCAGCAGTGACTCGAATCCAGCCACTGAAGCTTTCTTT	CASSDSNPATEAFF	NA	NA	TRBJ1-1	TRBV6-4
TGTGCCAGCAGCCGACTGGACAGGGCTTTCTTT	CASSRLDRAFF	NA	TRBD1	TRBJ1-1	TRBV14
TGCGCCAGCAGCCAATCTTGGACAGGGACCCTGGAGACCCAGTACTTC	CASSQSWTGTLETQYF	NA	TRBD1	TRBJ2-5	TRBV4-1
TGTGCCAGTATCCCAAGTGGCAGGGGATCCTACAATGAGCAGTTCTTC	CASIPSGRGSYNEQFF	NA	NA	TRBJ2-1	TRBV19
TGTGCCAGCAGCTCGGACGCCTCCTACGAGCAGTACTTC	CASSSDASYEQYF	medium-sized	NA	TRBJ2-7	TRBV7-3
TGCGCCAGCAGCTTGGCGGTTTCTCCGGCGGCGCTTACCTTC	CASSLAVSPAALTF	NA	NA	TRBJ1-2	TRBV5-1
TGTGCCAGCAGCTTCCCTAGCGGGGGGGCGATCGGGGAGCTGTTTTTT	CASSFPSGGAIGELFF	NA	TRBD2	TRBJ2-2	TRBV7-9
TGTGCCAGCAGAACTCATAAGGGACGTCAGACCTACGAGCAGTACTTC	CASRTHKGRQTYEQYF	NA	NA	TRBJ2-7	TRBV2
TGTGCCAGTAGTATAGCAGGGAACATGAACACTGAAGCTTTCTTT	CASSIAGNMNTEAFF	NA	NA	TRBJ1-1	TRBV19
TGTGCCATCAGTGGGGATGGGACAGTTTCTAACTATGGCTACACCTTC	CAISGDGTVSNYGYTF	few	TRBD1	TRBJ1-2	TRBV10-3
TGTGCCAGCAGCGTATACGGGGCGGGGGAGACAGCGCAGTTCTTC	CASSVYGAGETAQFF	NA	TRBD2	TRBJ2-1	TRBV9
TGTGCCATCAGTGAGGGAGGGAGACGGGCCCAGTACTTC	CAISEGGRRAQYF	NA	NA	TRBJ2-5	TRBV10-3
TGTGCCATCCAAGGGAATGAGCAGTTCTTC	CAIQGNEQFF	NA	NA	TRBJ2-1	TRBV7-2
TGTGCCAGCAGCTCTGACCGGGACCCCTACGAGCAGTACTTC	CASSSDRDPYEQYF	NA	NA	TRBJ2-7	TRBV5-4
TGCAGCGTTGCGGACAGGGACGACGAGCAGTACTTC	CSVADRDDEQYF	NA	TRBD1	TRBJ2-7	TRBV29-1
TGTGCCAGCAGATTTACTTATAACAATGAGCAGTTCTTC	CASRFTYNNEQFF	NA	NA	TRBJ2-1	TRBV27
TGTGCCAGCCGAGAGACCCAGTACTTC	CASRETQYF	NA	NA	TRBJ2-5	TRBV27
TGTGCCAGCAGCTTGCTCGAAGAAAACACCATATATTTT	CASSLLEENTIYF	once	NA	TRBJ1-3	TRBV5-6
TGTGCCAGCAGCCCCCTCAGATTCGGTAGGACCCAGAACACCGGGGAGCTGTTTTTT	CASSPLRFGRTQNTGELFF	NA	NA	TRBJ2-2	TRBV7-7
TGCGCCAGCAGCCGTCAGGGCCAAGAGACCCAGTACTTC	CASSRQGQETQYF	NA	NA	TRBJ2-5	TRBV5-1
TGCGCCAGCAGCTCCGGGACAGGGGCCGATACTGGAAACACCATATATTTT	CASSSGTGADTGNTIYF	NA	TRBD1	TRBJ1-3	TRBV5-1
TGTGCCAGCAGCTTTACCTCGAACTATGGCTACACCTTC	CASSFTSNYGYTF	NA	NA	TRBJ1-2	TRBV7-9
TGTGCCAGTAGTACCGCCGGGACAGGCCCCTACGAGCAGTACTTC	CASSTAGTGPYEQYF	NA	TRBD1	TRBJ2-7	TRBV19
TGTGCCAGCGGCCCACGGGCCGCCACAGATACGCAGTATTTT	CASGPRAATDTQYF	NA	NA	TRBJ2-3	TRBV7-8
TGTGCCAGCAGCCAAGGACAGGAGAGTTCACCCCTCCACTTT	CASSQGQESSPLHF	NA	NA	TRBJ1-6	TRBV4-2
TGTGCCAGCAGTCAAACAGGAACAAATTCACCCCTCCACTTT	CASSQTGTNSPLHF	NA	NA	TRBJ1-6	TRBV2
TGTGCCAGCAGCTTAGTTTGGACAGGGGTCACCGGGGAGCTGTTTTTT	CASSLVWTGVTGELFF	NA	TRBD1	TRBJ2-2	TRBV7-8
TGTGCCAGCAGCCGAGGGACAGCCAGCACAGATACGCAGTATTTT	CASSRGTASTDTQYF	NA	TRBD1	TRBJ2-3	TRBV9
TGCGCCAGCAGCCCTAAGGGTGCGGGCACTGAAGCTTTCTTT	CASSPKGAGTEAFF	NA	NA	TRBJ1-1	TRBV4-1
TGTGCCAGCTCACCGCAGAGAAGCAATCAGCCCCAGCATTTT	CASSPQRSNQPQHF	NA	NA	TRBJ1-5	TRBV18
TGTGCCAGCAGCCCGGGGCAGATGAACACTGAAGCTTTCTTT	CASSPGQMNTEAFF	NA	NA	TRBJ1-1	TRBV27
TGTGCCAGCAGCGCAGACAGGGGTGGCCTTGGGCCCCTCCACTTT	CASSADRGGLGPLHF	NA	TRBD1	TRBJ1-6	TRBV13
TGTGCCAGCAGTTACTTGGAAACAGATACGCAGTATTTT	CASSYLETDTQYF	once	NA	TRBJ2-3	TRBV6-5
TGTGCCAGTACCAAACGCTTCGAGGGGACCAAAGCGGAAGCTTTCTTT	CASTKRFEGTKAEAFF	few	NA	TRBJ1-1	TRBV19
TGTGCCAGCACTCCTGGCCCCAGGGCATGTAGCTCCTACGAGCAGTACTTC	CASTPGPRACSSYEQYF	NA	NA	TRBJ2-7	TRBV6-9
TGTGCCAGCACCCCACACCTCCCCTATATGAACACTGAAGCTTTCTTT	CASTPHLPYMNTEAFF	NA	NA	TRBJ1-1	TRBV5-4
TGTGCCAGCAGCTTTAACCGCAACAAGGTTGACACTGAAGCTTTCTTT	CASSFNRNKVDTEAFF	NA	NA	TRBJ1-1	TRBV7-2
TGTGCCAGTAACAGGCGTCTCCCTTTTCCGGATGGCTACACCTTC	CASNRRLPFPDGYTF	NA	NA	TRBJ1-2	TRBV19